This TCR beta chain is from a study of T cells in narcolepsy. Study summary: Donors had narcolepsy type 1 or type 2, or were healthy controls. Study-wide points: Blood of same and different patients, but not healthy controls, reportedly held recurring autoreactive clonotypes. Same-patient CSF and blood CD4+ T cell clonotypes included HCRT-specific and TRIB2-specific autoreactive ones.

Trimming took 4 bases from V and 8 from J, leaving 12 bases between them. The V gene's germline CDR1 is LGHNA and CDR2 YNFKEQ. This CDR3 has 13 residues. Generated by immunoSEQ multiplex PCR, the TCRdb table keeps only in-frame clones and is missing some. The data contain about 35,000 clones, 80% of them seen just once; the ten biggest clones take up roughly 1%. A remark on this clone: What it binds is not known.

This receptor was taken from a human donor in good health. The sample was memory (CD45RA-) CD4+ T cells from blood. This chain uses TRBV4-2 with TRBJ1-5, with D unresolved. CDR3 region: CASSPDRKEPQHF. The DNA of the CDR3 is TGTGCCAGCAGCCCCGATAGGAAGGAGCCCCAGCATTTT.